What follows is one TCR beta chain and its context. Frequency alone marks this clonotype as medium-sized (0.01 to 0.1%); no count is stored. Its antigen is currently not known. The data originate from a study of CD8 T cells in cerebrospinal fluid in Alzheimer's disease (TCRdb year 2020). In the study overall: To assess CSF T cell clonal expansion, the study used two single-cell approaches: plate-based nested PCR sequencing and droplet-based sequencing. Whether clonally expanded T cells were present in cerebrospinal fluid from healthy elderly individuals and from patients with neurodegenerative disease was tested. In the droplet-based CSF analysis comparing patients with controls, there were about nine healthy controls (fewer than 12,000 cells) and about nine patients with MCI or Alzheimer's disease (approximately 9,800 cells). CSF gene-expression analysis, which included Parkinson's disease patients, covered about two dozen samples in total. On the study overall, not on this receptor specifically: Compared with controls, patients with MCI or Alzheimer's disease had a higher percentage of their CSF TCRs made up by the single largest clone. In pooled data, a highly expanded clone (at least 3% of TCRs) occurred in 1 of 10 healthy subjects versus most of the 6 Alzheimer's patients. The EBV-specific clones were neither the most highly expanded clones nor enriched among patients. The overall clonality comparison included only samples with detectable clones (about eleven healthy, 5 MCI, 5 AD, 6 PD). Finding EBV-specific TCRs in CSF, the authors cautioned, does not establish a causal link between EBV and Alzheimer's disease.

All participants were free of acute infectious disease and in good physical condition. Neurodegeneration in patients was confirmed using biomarkers including neurofilament, amyloid-beta and tau. A live/dead marker was used to sort live CSF cells for droplet-based sequencing. To pellet immune cells, CSF obtained by lumbar puncture was centrifuged at 300g. Each CSF sample was examined for red blood cells, and any sample with blood contamination was excluded. CSF cells were cryopreserved in freezing medium, frozen overnight at -80 °C, and then stored in liquid nitrogen. Before analysis, CSF samples were stored for less than seven months. The CDR3 starts with the cysteine, ends with the phenylalanine, and has 15 residues. Only the protein is available. The CDR1 and CDR2 encoded by the germline V gene (reference sequence) are LNHDA and SQIVND. The library was prepared using 10x single-cell sequencing. Profiling of CSF cells was done with 10X Genomics single-cell V(D)J and 5' gene-expression libraries. An Illumina NextSeq550 was used to sequence the CSF single-cell TCR libraries. The authors' pipeline ran thus. V(D)J reads were aligned to the vdj-GRCh38 alts ensemble 2.0.0 reference and were analysed with the Cell Ranger vdj pipeline. Cell barcodes sharing the same set of productive CDR3 nucleotide sequences were defined as clonotypes. Clonotype information was added to Seurat v3.0 gene-expression metadata to link clonality with transcriptional profiles. Any CSF cell with more than 1,800 genes, more than 7,500 UMIs or more than 10% mitochondrial reads was excluded. To identify TCRs with known antigen specificity, CDR3-beta sequences were compared against VDJdb. Network analysis of clone sharing used the R package qgraph and included only TCRs with complete alpha and beta chains. Based on TCRdb reprocessing of the reads, there is one entry per CDR3 protein sequence, and DNA is missing. What appears here as the V and J calls and clone size reflects TCRdb's work, not the paper's. The sample table holds over a thousand distinct CDR3 sequences. Of the sample, roughly 7.6% is held by the ten largest clones.

The sequenced sample consisted of cerebrospinal fluid. This receptor was obtained from a human donor with Alzheimer's disease. The receptor chain draws on TRBV19 and TRBJ1-3. CDR3 reads: CASTLRLLSGNTIYF.